Below, 17 T cell receptor beta chains from the same sample are listed, as sequenced in a study of shared clonotypes between healthy human individuals. Assay used: immunoSEQ multiplex PCR; TCRdb lists only in-frame clones, some missing. Here the sample spans around 1.5 million clones, nearly 99% being singletons. The sample comprised naive CD4+ T cells sorted from blood. Subset of the sample: CD45RA+ positively selected. These receptors came from a man aged 25-45 years in good health.

The chain combines TRBV7-2 with TRBJ1-3; possible D gene TRBD1, 5 bases. This CDR3 has 14 amino acids. The V and J ends lost 5 bases and 4 bases respectively, with 12 bases between them. CDR1 is SGHTA and CDR2 is FQGNSA in the germline V gene. The CDR3 region has the DNA TGTGCCAGCAGCCCCTCCCGGGGGGGAAACACCATATATTTT. Its translation is CASSPSRGGNTIYF.

The chain carries TRBV7-2 and TRBJ1-1; D gene ambiguous. The V end lost 3 bases, the J end lost 10 bases, and 18 bases lay between the germline ends. Germline V gene data show CDR1 as SGHTA and CDR2 as FQGNSA. The CDR3 loop spans 14 amino acids. This CDR3 is CASSLVPGSSAAFF. For the CDR3, the DNA is TGTGCCAGCAGCTTGGTACCAGGCAGTTCAGCAGCTTTCTTT.

The chain employs TRBV10-3 and TRBJ2-3; maybe TRBD1 (6 bases). Trimming removed 0 bases from V and 3 bases from J, with 13 bases in between. The CDR3 consists of 16 residues. The germline gives CDR1 ENHRY, CDR2 SYGVKD. CDR3 nucleotide sequence: TGTGCCATCAGTGAGTCGAACGGACAGACTACAGATACGCAGTATTTT. This sequence encodes CAISESNGQTTDTQYF.

V usage is TRBV19 and J usage is TRBJ1-5; the D is unclear. The CDR3 runs to 13 residues. V lost 7 bases to trimming and J lost 0 bases, with 7 bases between them. Germline V lookup: CDR1 LNHDA, CDR2 SQIVND (reference sequence). CDR3 in amino acids: CASTRSSNQPQHF. Written as DNA, the CDR3 is TGTGCCAGTACCCGGAGTAGCAATCAGCCCCAGCATTTT.

V gene TRBV11-2 combines with J gene TRBJ1-5, with unresolved D. The CDR3 runs 15 residues. Trimming pared 0 bases from V and 0 bases from J, leaving 6 bases between. The V gene's germline CDR1 is SGHAT and CDR2 FQNNGV. CDR3 amino acids: CASSLELGSNQPQHF. Here the CDR3 DNA reads TGTGCCAGCAGCTTAGAGTTGGGTAGCAATCAGCCCCAGCATTTT.

This chain joins TRBV7-2 and TRBJ2-7, with D maybe TRBD2 (5 bases). Germline V gene data show CDR1 as SGHTA and CDR2 as FQGNSA. V gave up 1 base and J gave up 2 bases, with 15 bases separating them. This CDR3 region has 16 residues. CDR3 in amino acids: CASSLEASRRTYEQYF. CDR3 coding DNA: TGTGCCAGCAGCTTAGAGGCTAGCAGAAGGACCTACGAGCAGTACTTC.

DNA for the CDR3: TGCAGCGTTGAGCTGTCCAAAGAGACCCAGTACTTC. Amino acids: CSVELSKETQYF. The chain combines TRBV29-1 with TRBJ2-5; no clear D. Trimming left V 3 bases short and J 3 bases short, with 8 bases between. This CDR3 contains 12 residues. Germline V gene sequence: CDR1 SQVTM, CDR2 ANQGSEA.

The J gene is TRBJ2-5, the V gene TRBV19, with 8 positions matching TRBD2. V lost 0 bases, J lost 1 base, and 7 bases stayed unmatched. The CDR3 spans 17 residues. From germline, CDR1 is LNHDA and CDR2 SQIVND (reference sequence). This CDR3 is CASSIDTGGVFQETQYF. The DNA for the CDR3 is TGTGCCAGTAGTATAGACACGGGGGGGGTTTTCCAAGAGACCCAGTACTTC.

The chain employs TRBV6-5 and TRBJ1-5; D perhaps matches TRBD1 (6 bases). CDR1 and CDR2 (germline): MNHEY, SVGAGI. Trimming left V 6 bases short and J 3 bases short, with 15 bases between. This CDR3 has 15 residues. The CDR3 bases are TGTGCCAGCAGCCGAGGACAGAGCTACAATCAGCCCCAGCATTTT. Its translation is CASSRGQSYNQPQHF.

This clone has a single count. The chain has TRBV6-5 and TRBJ1-1; weak D call: TRBD1 (6 bases). CDR1 is MNHEY, CDR2 SVGAGI, per germline. Trimming took off 2 bases at V and 4 bases at J, with 17 bases between the two ends. The CDR3 spans 16 residues. For the CDR3, the DNA is TGTGCCAGCAGTTACATACAACAGGGCTACGGCACTGAAGCTTTCTTT. Amino acid sequence: CASSYIQQGYGTEAFF.

DNA for the CDR3: TGTGCCAGCAGCTTGAAAGGGGGAGGGCCTGATACGCAGTATTTT. It translates to CASSLKGGGPDTQYF. The chain couples TRBV5-6 to TRBJ2-3, with a weak D call TRBD2 (7 bases). Looked up from germline, CDR1 is SGHDT and CDR2 is YYEEEE. The CDR3 has 15 amino acids. The V gene lost 1 base and the J gene lost 6 bases, with 15 bases spanning the gap.

This chain links TRBV2 with TRBJ1-4, with TRBD1 as a possible D gene (5 bases). The CDR3 length is 20 residues. The germline gives CDR1 SNHLY, CDR2 FYNNEI. Trimming took off 6 bases at V and 0 bases at J, with 26 bases between the two ends. This chain's CDR3 is CASRTDSPFKSWATNEKLFF. The CDR3 DNA reads TGTGCCAGCAGGACCGACAGCCCCTTCAAGAGTTGGGCAACTAATGAAAAACTGTTTTTT.

This clone came up once. V gene TRBV27 combines with J gene TRBJ1-1; no clear D. This CDR3 comprises 14 residues. Germline CDR1 MNHEY, CDR2 SMNVEV (reference sequence). The V and J ends lost 6 bases and 7 bases respectively, with 18 bases between them. CDR3 bases: TGTGCCAGCAGAAAACAGACATACACTGATGAAGCTTTCTTT. Translation: CASRKQTYTDEAFF.

The chain employs TRBV7-9 and TRBJ2-1, with 8 bases lining up with TRBD2. The CDR3 sequence is 13 residues long. Trimming at V came to 3 bases and at J to 9 bases, leaving 4 bases not matched to a gene. CDR1 and CDR2 from the germline V gene are SEHNR and FQNEAQ (reference sequence). The CDR3 sequence: CASSFREGGEQFF. In nucleotides, the CDR3 is TGTGCCAGCAGCTTCCGGGAGGGCGGTGAGCAGTTCTTC.

This chain joins TRBV19 and TRBJ2-7; 7 nucleotides align to TRBD1. The CDR3 has 14 residues. Trimming cost V 6 bases and J 2 bases; bases outside gene matches: 7. Germline loops: CDR1 LNHDA, CDR2 SQIVND (reference sequence). CDR3 nucleotides: TGTGCCAGTAGCTTGACAGGGAGCACCTACGAGCAGTACTTC. Translated, it gives CASSLTGSTYEQYF.

In this sample, this clone turned up once. The chain carries TRBV15 and TRBJ2-1, with 7 bases aligning to TRBD2. V was pared by 0 bases and J by 4 bases, with 6 bases of the junction left unmatched. This CDR3 is 16 amino acids long. Germline CDR1 LNHNV, CDR2 YYDKDF (reference sequence). This CDR3 is CATSRDPLASYNEQFF. The CDR3 DNA is TGTGCCACCAGCAGAGATCCACTAGCGAGTTACAATGAGCAGTTCTTC. Full variable domain (missing parts from reference TRBV15 and TRBJ2-1): DAMVIQNPRYQVTQFGKPVTLSCSQTLNHNVMYWYQQKSSQAPKLLFHYYDKDFNNEADTPDNFQSRRPNTSFCFLDIRSPGLGDTAMYLCATSRDPLASYNEQFFGPGTRLTVL.

This chain links TRBV15 with TRBJ2-3; maybe TRBD1 (6 bases). CDR3 length: 14 residues. CDR1 and CDR2 (germline): LNHNV, YYDKDF (reference sequence). V lost 0 bases to trimming and J lost 5 bases, with 9 bases between them. CDR3 sequence reads: CATSRDPGEDTQYF. DNA of the CDR3: TGTGCCACCAGCAGAGATCCAGGGGAAGATACGCAGTATTTT. Full variable domain (outside the CDR3, taken from reference TRBV15 and TRBJ2-3): DAMVIQNPRYQVTQFGKPVTLSCSQTLNHNVMYWYQQKSSQAPKLLFHYYDKDFNNEADTPDNFQSRRPNTSFCFLDIRSPGLGDTAMYLCATSRDPGEDTQYFGPGTRLTVL.